The TCR beta chain under discussion was sequenced for a study of blood T cell repertoires in COVID-19. CDR1 and CDR2 from the germline V gene are MNHEY and SMNVEV (reference sequence). Trimming cost V 3 bases and J 4 bases, with 10 bases left between them. The CDR3 has 15 amino acids. Assay used: immunoSEQ multiplex PCR; TCRdb lists only in-frame clones, some missing. This sample has a few hundred thousand clones, with 85% to 90% found just once. The chain recombines TRBV27 with TRBJ1-6, with D perhaps matching TRBD1 (6 bases). The specimen sequenced was PBMCs or T cells enriched from blood (not recorded which). The receptor was isolated from a woman aged 40 to 50 who had recovered from COVID-19. In nucleotides, the CDR3 is TGTGCCAGCAGTTTGGGGACAACTTATAATTCACCCCTCCACTTT. This encodes CASSLGTTYNSPLHF.